These 22 T cell receptor beta chains came from one sample sequenced in a study of siplizumab effects on memory and regulatory T cells. Using immunoSEQ multiplex PCR, the repertoire was profiled, and TCRdb retains in-frame clones only, with some absent. The sample lists 94,000 or so clones, around 97% occurring once. Sample: naive CD4+ T cells sorted from blood. These TCRs come from a human donor in good health.

The V and J genes are TRBV11-2 and TRBJ1-1, with D unresolved. Germline CDR1 and CDR2: SGHAT and FQNNGV. Between the trimmed V and J ends, which lost 4 bases and 6 bases, there was a span of 12 bases. CDR3 length: 13 amino acids. The CDR3: CASSSPRGPEAFF. CDR3 nucleotide sequence: TGTGCCAGCAGCTCGCCCCGGGGTCCTGAAGCTTTCTTT.

V is TRBV6-6 and J is TRBJ1-1; D perhaps matches TRBD1 (5 bases). Germline V gives CDR1 MNHNY, CDR2 SVGAGI (reference sequence). This CDR3 has 12 residues. V was cut by 3 bases and J by 9 bases, with 11 bases left in between. CDR3 DNA: TGTGCCAGCAGTTATCAGGGTCCGCAAGCTTTCTTT. Protein sequence: CASSYQGPQAFF.

The chain has TRBV7-2 and TRBJ1-1; D call uncertain. The V gene's germline CDR1 is SGHTA and CDR2 FQGNSA. CDR3 length: 15 amino acids. V dropped 8 bases and J dropped 3 bases, with 19 bases sitting between them. The DNA for the CDR3 is TGTGCCAGCGCTTTCCCGGGTGATAGGGACACTGAAGCTTTCTTT. Translated, it gives CASAFPGDRDTEAFF.

This CDR3 is CASSPYLNTGTDKNIQYF. The CDR3 nucleotides read TGTGCCAGCTCACCGTACCTAAACACCGGGACAGACAAAAACATTCAGTACTTC. The chain employs TRBV18 and TRBJ2-4; 7 bases are a match to TRBD1. The germline CDR1 and CDR2 sequences are KGHSH and LQKENI. CDR3 size: 18 residues. With V trimmed by 3 bases and J by 3 bases, 14 bases remained unmatched. Full variable domain (outside the CDR3, taken from reference TRBV18 and TRBJ2-4): NAGVMQNPRHLVRRRGQEARLRCSPMKGHSHVYWYRQLPEEGLKFMVYLQKENIIDESGMPKERFSAEFPKEGPSILRIQQVVRGDSAAYFCASSPYLNTGTDKNIQYFGAGTRLSVL.

The V gene is TRBV27, the J gene TRBJ2-1; no clear D gene. The length of the CDR3 is 15 residues. V was shortened by 5 bases and J by 9 bases, with 20 bases between the two germline ends. CDR1 MNHEY and CDR2 SMNVEV come from the germline V gene (reference sequence). The CDR3 region has the DNA TGTGCCAGCAGTCGCGACCAGGTTCGGGCCACTGAGCAGTTCTTC. Its protein is CASSRDQVRATEQFF.

The rearrangement uses TRBV6-1 and TRBJ1-2; weak D call: TRBD1 (5 bases). Trimming removed 2 bases at V and 4 bases at J, with 17 bases between. The length of the CDR3 is 16 residues. Germline CDR1 MNHNS, CDR2 SASEGT. The CDR3 loop reads CASSETTGGVSYGYTF. The CDR3 DNA sequence: TGTGCCAGCAGTGAAACAACGGGGGGGGTCTCCTATGGCTACACCTTC.

The chain employs TRBV7-2 and TRBJ1-1; 8 bases line up with TRBD1. The CDR3 length is 16 residues. Germline V lookup: CDR1 SGHTA, CDR2 FQGNSA. V lost 5 bases, J lost 4 bases, and 12 bases stayed unmatched. The CDR3 DNA follows: TGTGCCAGCAGCCCCCAACCGCTGACAGGGGCCACTGAAGCTTTCTTT. Protein sequence: CASSPQPLTGATEAFF. Full variable domain (rest looked up from reference TRBV7-2 and TRBJ1-1): GAGVSQSPSNKVTEKGKDVELRCDPISGHTALYWYRQSLGQGLEFLIYFQGNSAPDKSGLPSDRFSAERTGGSVSTLTIQRTQQEDSAVYLCASSPQPLTGATEAFFGQGTRLTVV.

The V and J genes are TRBV5-6 and TRBJ2-7, with 9 bases fitting TRBD1. Trimming removed 4 bases from V and 3 bases from J; junction bases left unmatched: 11. This CDR3 contains 16 residues. From germline, CDR1 is SGHDT and CDR2 YYEEEE. The DNA of the CDR3 is TGTGCCAGCAGCCCTCGGACCGGGACAGGGTTCTACGAGCAGTACTTC. It encodes CASSPRTGTGFYEQYF.

The chain uses TRBV5-1 and TRBJ2-3; 9 bases are shared with TRBD2. V shed 0 bases and J 1 base; nucleotides not matched to a gene: 3. From germline, CDR1 is SGHRS and CDR2 YFSETQ. The CDR3 sequence is 16 residues long. In DNA form, the CDR3 reads TGCGCCAGCAGCTTGGAGCGGGGGGCCGGCACAGATACGCAGTATTTT. Amino acids: CASSLERGAGTDTQYF.

The J gene is TRBJ2-7, the V gene TRBV29-1, with D perhaps matching TRBD1 (5 bases). Germline values: CDR1 SQVTM, CDR2 ANQGSEA. The CDR3 spans 11 residues. Trimming pared 4 bases from V and 2 bases from J, leaving 6 bases between. The CDR3 is CSVGQTYEQYF. The CDR3 DNA is TGCAGCGTTGGACAGACCTACGAGCAGTACTTC.

The genes are TRBV18 and TRBJ1-3; TRBD1 might be the D (5 bases). The germline gives CDR1 KGHSH, CDR2 LQKENI. V lost 6 bases to trimming and J lost 4 bases, with 10 bases between them. This CDR3 has 13 amino acids. CDR3 sequence: CASSKGFGNTIYF. The CDR3 nucleotides are TGTGCCAGCTCTAAGGGGTTCGGAAACACCATATATTTT.

The chain uses TRBV7-9 and TRBJ1-2, with D tentatively TRBD1 (6 bases). The length of the CDR3 is 15 residues. V lost 5 bases and J 6 bases, leaving 19 bases between the germline ends. The germline V gene has CDR1 SEHNR and CDR2 FQNEAQ (reference sequence). The DNA for the CDR3 is TGTGCCAGCAGCGACGAGTCGACAGGCCGCCATGGCTACACCTTC. Translating gives CASSDESTGRHGYTF.

The chain couples TRBV15 to TRBJ1-1; possible D gene TRBD1, 5 bases. The germline V and J ends were trimmed by 0 bases and 9 bases, with 11 bases remaining between them. CDR3 size: 13 residues. CDR1 LNHNV and CDR2 YYDKDF come from the germline V gene (reference sequence). Here the CDR3 reads CATSRDSGEKAFF. CDR3 coding DNA: TGTGCCACCAGCAGAGATTCGGGGGAAAAAGCTTTCTTT.

V gene TRBV14 combines with J gene TRBJ2-1, with D possibly being TRBD1 (5 bases). Trimming stripped 1 base from V and 10 bases from J, with 8 bases between. The CDR3 is made up of 12 amino acids. Germline CDR1 reads SGHDN; CDR2 reads FVKESK. CDR3 coding DNA: TGTGCCAGCAGCCAAGGGACACGGGAGCAGTTCTTC. It yields the protein CASSQGTREQFF. Combining the CDR3 with reference TRBV14 and TRBJ2-1 gives the whole variable domain EAGVTQFPSHSVIEKGQTVTLRCDPISGHDNLYWYRRVMGKEIKFLLHFVKESKQDESGMPNNRFLAERTGGTYSTLKVQPAELEDSGVYFCASSQGTREQFFGPGTRLTVL.

The CDR3 DNA reads TGTGCCAGCAGCTCCACAGATACGCAGTATTTT. Its translation is CASSSTDTQYF. The rearrangement uses TRBV11-2 and TRBJ2-3; D unclear. Between the trimmed V and J ends, which lost 4 bases and 2 bases, there was a span of 1 base. CDR3 size: 11 residues. Per germline, CDR1 SGHAT and CDR2 FQNNGV. Full variable domain (missing parts from reference TRBV11-2 and TRBJ2-3): EAGVAQSPRYKIIEKRQSVAFWCNPISGHATLYWYQQILGQGPKLLIQFQNNGVVDDSQLPKDRFSAERLKGVDSTLKIQPAKLEDSAVYLCASSSTDTQYFGPGTRLTVL.

This clone occurred once. The chain combines TRBV30 with TRBJ1-6, with D maybe TRBD1 (6 bases). Trimming removed 6 bases from V and 9 bases from J, with 15 bases in between. This CDR3 is 13 amino acids long. Per the germline V gene, CDR1 is GTSNPN and CDR2 is SVGIG (reference sequence). This chain's CDR3 is CACFGDNRSPLHF. DNA for the CDR3: TGTGCCTGCTTTGGGGACAACCGTTCACCCCTCCACTTT.

This chain links TRBV5-4 with TRBJ1-4; D not resolved. V dropped 2 bases and J dropped 7 bases, with 12 bases sitting between them. This CDR3 is built from 14 residues. Germline V gives CDR1 SGHNT, CDR2 YYREEE (reference sequence). The CDR3, as DNA: TGTGCCAGCAGCTTTCCGGGGTTGGGTGAAAAACTGTTTTTT. Protein product: CASSFPGLGEKLFF.

In nucleotides, the CDR3 is TGTGCCAGCAGCTTTTCTAGGCGGGGGGGCGAGACCCAGTACTTC. It codes for CASSFSRRGGETQYF. The genes are TRBV5-4 and TRBJ2-5; 9 bases agree with TRBD2. The CDR3 totals 15 residues. The V and J ends lost 2 bases and 5 bases, in that order; junction bases with no gene match: 7. Germline V gives CDR1 SGHNT, CDR2 YYREEE (reference sequence).

The chain recombines TRBV11-2 with TRBJ2-2, with D hard to call. Germline assignment: CDR1 SGHAT and CDR2 FQNNGV. Trimming took off 1 base at V and 4 bases at J, with 4 bases between the two ends. The CDR3 consists of 13 residues. CDR3 residues: CASSLGSTGELFF. For the CDR3, the DNA is TGTGCCAGCAGCTTAGGTAGCACCGGGGAGCTGTTTTTT.

The gene calls are TRBV9 and TRBJ1-3; maybe TRBD1 (6 bases). V was clipped by 4 bases and J by 6 bases, with 14 bases between them. The germline gives CDR1 SGDLS, CDR2 YYNGEE. CDR3 length equals 14 residues. CDR3 coding DNA: TGTGCCAGCAGCTTCAGGGGAGGGGAAAACACCATATATTTT. It is translated as CASSFRGGENTIYF.

The V and J genes are TRBV4-2 and TRBJ2-3; 7 bases match TRBD1. CDR1 and CDR2 (germline): LGHNA, YNFKEQ. J lost 1 base, V lost 4 bases, and 2 bases had no gene match. The length of the CDR3 is 14 residues. CDR3 nucleotide sequence: TGTGCCAGCAGCCCCGGACAGGGCACAGATACGCAGTATTTT. Protein sequence: CASSPGQGTDTQYF.

This clone was observed a single time. The chain has TRBV2 and TRBJ1-1, with D possibly TRBD1 on 6 matching bases. The CDR3 extends over 11 amino acids. The germline V gene encodes CDR1 SNHLY and CDR2 FYNNEI. V was shortened by 8 bases and J by 4 bases, with 8 bases between the two germline ends. CDR3 in DNA: TGTGCCAGCTGGGGGCCCACTGAAGCTTTCTTT. It codes for CASWGPTEAFF.